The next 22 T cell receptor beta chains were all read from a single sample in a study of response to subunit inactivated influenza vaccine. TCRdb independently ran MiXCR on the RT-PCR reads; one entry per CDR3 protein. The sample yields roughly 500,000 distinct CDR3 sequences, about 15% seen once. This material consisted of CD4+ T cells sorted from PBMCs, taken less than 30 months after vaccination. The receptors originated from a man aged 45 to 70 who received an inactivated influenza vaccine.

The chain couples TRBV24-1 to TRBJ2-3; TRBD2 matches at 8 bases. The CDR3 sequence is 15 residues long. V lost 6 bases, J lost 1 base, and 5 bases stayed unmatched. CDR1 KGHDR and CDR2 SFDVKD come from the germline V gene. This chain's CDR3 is CATSRSGARTDTQYF. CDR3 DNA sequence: TGTGCCACCAGTCGTAGCGGGGCCCGCACAGATACGCAGTATTTT.

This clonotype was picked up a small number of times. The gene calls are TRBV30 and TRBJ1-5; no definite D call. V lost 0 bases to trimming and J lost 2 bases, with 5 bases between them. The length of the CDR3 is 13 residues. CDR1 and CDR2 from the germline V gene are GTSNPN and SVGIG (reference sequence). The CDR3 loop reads CAWSVGRNQPQHF. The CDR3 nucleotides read TGTGCCTGGAGTGTAGGTCGCAATCAGCCCCAGCATTTT. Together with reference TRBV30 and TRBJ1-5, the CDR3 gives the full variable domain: SQTIHQWPATLVQPVGSPLSLECTVEGTSNPNLYWYRQAAGRGLQLLFYSVGIGQISSEVPQNLSASRPQDRQFILSSKKLLLSDSGFYLCAWSVGRNQPQHFGDGTRLSIL.

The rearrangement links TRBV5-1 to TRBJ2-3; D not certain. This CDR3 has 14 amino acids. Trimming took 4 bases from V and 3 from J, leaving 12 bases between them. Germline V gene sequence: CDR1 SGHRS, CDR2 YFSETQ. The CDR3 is CASSPPPGTDTQYF. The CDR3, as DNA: TGCGCCAGCAGCCCCCCCCCCGGGACAGATACGCAGTATTTT.

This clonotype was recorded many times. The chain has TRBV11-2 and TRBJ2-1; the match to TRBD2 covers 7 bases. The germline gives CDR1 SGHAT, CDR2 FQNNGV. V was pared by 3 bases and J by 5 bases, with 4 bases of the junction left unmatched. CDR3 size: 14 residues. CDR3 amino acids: CASSLGLADNEQFF. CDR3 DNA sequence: TGTGCCAGCAGCTTGGGGCTAGCGGACAATGAGCAGTTCTTC.

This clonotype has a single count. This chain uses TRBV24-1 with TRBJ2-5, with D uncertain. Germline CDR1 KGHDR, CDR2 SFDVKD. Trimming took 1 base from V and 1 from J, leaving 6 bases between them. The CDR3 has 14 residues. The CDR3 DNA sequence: TGTGCCACCAGTGATTTCAGAGTCCAAGAGACCCAGTACTTC. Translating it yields CATSDFRVQETQYF.

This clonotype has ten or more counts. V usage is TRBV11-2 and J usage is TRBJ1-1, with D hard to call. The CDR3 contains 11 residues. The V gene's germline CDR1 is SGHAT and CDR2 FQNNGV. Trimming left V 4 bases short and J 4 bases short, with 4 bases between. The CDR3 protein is CASSSSTEAFF. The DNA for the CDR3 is TGTGCCAGCAGCTCGAGCACTGAAGCTTTCTTT.

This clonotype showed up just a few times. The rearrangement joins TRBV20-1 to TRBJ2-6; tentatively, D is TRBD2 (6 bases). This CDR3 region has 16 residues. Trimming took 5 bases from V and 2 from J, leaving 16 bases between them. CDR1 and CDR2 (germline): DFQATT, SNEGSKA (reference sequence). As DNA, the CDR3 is TGCAGTGCTGGGAGCGGGCCCTTAGCTGGGGCCAACGTCCTGACTTTC. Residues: CSAGSGPLAGANVLTF.

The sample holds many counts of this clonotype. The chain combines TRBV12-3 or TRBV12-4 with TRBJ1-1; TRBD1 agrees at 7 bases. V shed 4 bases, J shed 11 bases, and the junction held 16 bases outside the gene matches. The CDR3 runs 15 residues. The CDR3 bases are TGTGCCAGCAGTTGGGTGACAGGGCAGGGAGGGAACGCTTTCTTT. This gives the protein CASSWVTGQGGNAFF.

The CDR3 sequence is CASSPPGLRNEQFF. The CDR3 nucleotides read TGTGCCAGCAGCCCGCCGGGCCTACGGAATGAGCAGTTCTTC. The rearrangement joins TRBV7-2 to TRBJ2-1; D is uncertain. The CDR3 loop spans 14 amino acids. V was trimmed by 5 bases and J by 7 bases, leaving 15 bases between them. Looked up from germline, CDR1 is SGHTA and CDR2 is FQGNSA.

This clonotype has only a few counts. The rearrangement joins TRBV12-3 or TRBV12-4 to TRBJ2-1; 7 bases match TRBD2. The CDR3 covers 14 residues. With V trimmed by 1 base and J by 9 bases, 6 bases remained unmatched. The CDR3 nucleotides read TGTGCCAGCAGTTTAGGTATAGCGGGTCGTGAGCAGTTCTTC. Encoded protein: CASSLGIAGREQFF.

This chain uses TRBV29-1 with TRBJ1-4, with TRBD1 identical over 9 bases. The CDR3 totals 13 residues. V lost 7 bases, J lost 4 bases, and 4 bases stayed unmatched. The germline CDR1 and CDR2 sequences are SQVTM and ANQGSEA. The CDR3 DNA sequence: TGCAGCGGAGGACAGGGGTATAATGAAAAACTGTTTTTT. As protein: CSGGQGYNEKLFF.

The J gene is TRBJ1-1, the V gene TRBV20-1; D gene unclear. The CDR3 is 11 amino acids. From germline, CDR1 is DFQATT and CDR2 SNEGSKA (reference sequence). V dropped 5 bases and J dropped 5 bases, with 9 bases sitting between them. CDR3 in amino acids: CSAAPRTEAFF. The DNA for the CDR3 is TGCAGTGCTGCCCCCAGGACTGAAGCTTTCTTT.

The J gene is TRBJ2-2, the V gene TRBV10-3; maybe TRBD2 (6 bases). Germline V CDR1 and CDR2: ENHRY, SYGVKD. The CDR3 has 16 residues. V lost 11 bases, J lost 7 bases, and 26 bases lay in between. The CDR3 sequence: CAVSQRRDGDYGELFF. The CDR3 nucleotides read TGTGCCGTCTCGCAGCGGCGGGACGGAGATTACGGGGAGCTGTTTTTT.

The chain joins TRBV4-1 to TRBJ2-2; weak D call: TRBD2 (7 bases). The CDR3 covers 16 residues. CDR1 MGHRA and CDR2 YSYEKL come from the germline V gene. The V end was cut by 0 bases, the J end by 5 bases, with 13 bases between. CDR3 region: CASSQDRGAGTGELFF. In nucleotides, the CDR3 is TGCGCCAGCAGCCAAGATCGGGGGGCAGGGACCGGGGAGCTGTTTTTT.

This chain's CDR3 is CASSYAVTGELFF. CDR3 nucleotide sequence: TGTGCCAGCAGTTACGCGGTCACCGGGGAGCTGTTTTTT. The chain uses TRBV6-2 or TRBV6-3 and TRBJ2-2; no firm D call. The V end lost 2 bases, the J end lost 4 bases, and 5 bases lay between the germline ends. Germline V CDR1 and CDR2: MNHEY, SVGEGT. The CDR3 extends over 13 amino acids.

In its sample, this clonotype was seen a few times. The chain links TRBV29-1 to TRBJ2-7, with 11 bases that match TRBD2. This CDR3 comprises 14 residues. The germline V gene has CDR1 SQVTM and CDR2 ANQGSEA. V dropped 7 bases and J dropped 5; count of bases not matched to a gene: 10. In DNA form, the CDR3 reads TGCAGCGCTCAAACTAGCGGGAGTCACCACGAGCAGTACTTC. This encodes CSAQTSGSHHEQYF.

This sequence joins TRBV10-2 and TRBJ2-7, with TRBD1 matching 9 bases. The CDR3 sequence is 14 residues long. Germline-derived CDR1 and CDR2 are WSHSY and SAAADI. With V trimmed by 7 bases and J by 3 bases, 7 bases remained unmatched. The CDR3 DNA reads TGCGCCAGCACTGGGACAGGGCAAGTCTACGAGCAGTACTTC. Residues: CASTGTGQVYEQYF.

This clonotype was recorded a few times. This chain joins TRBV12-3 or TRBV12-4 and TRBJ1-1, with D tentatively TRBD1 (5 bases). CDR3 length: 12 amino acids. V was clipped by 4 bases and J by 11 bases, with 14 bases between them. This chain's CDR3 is CASSWTQGIAFF. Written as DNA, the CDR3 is TGTGCCAGCAGTTGGACCCAGGGTATCGCTTTCTTT.

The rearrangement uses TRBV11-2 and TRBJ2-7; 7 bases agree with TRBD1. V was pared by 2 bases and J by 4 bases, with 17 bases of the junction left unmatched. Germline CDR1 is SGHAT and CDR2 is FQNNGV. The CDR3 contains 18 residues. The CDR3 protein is CASSLRSPRGLQKYEQYF. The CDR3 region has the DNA TGTGCCAGCAGCTTAAGGTCCCCTAGGGGGCTACAAAAATACGAGCAGTACTTC. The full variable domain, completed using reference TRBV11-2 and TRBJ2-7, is EAGVAQSPRYKIIEKRQSVAFWCNPISGHATLYWYQQILGQGPKLLIQFQNNGVVDDSQLPKDRFSAERLKGVDSTLKIQPAKLEDSAVYLCASSLRSPRGLQKYEQYFGPGTRLTVT.

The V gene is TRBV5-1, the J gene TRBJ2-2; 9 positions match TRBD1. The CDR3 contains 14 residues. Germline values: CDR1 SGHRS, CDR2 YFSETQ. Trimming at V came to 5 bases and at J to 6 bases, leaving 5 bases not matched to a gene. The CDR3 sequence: CASRAQGAAGELFF. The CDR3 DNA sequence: TGCGCCAGCAGAGCACAGGGGGCGGCCGGGGAGCTGTTTTTT.

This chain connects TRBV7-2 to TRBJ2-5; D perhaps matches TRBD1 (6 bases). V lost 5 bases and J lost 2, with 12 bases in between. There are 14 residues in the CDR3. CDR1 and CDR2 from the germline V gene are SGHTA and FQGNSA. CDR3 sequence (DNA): TGTGCCAGCAGCCCCGACAGGAGACAAGAGACCCAGTACTTC. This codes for CASSPDRRQETQYF.

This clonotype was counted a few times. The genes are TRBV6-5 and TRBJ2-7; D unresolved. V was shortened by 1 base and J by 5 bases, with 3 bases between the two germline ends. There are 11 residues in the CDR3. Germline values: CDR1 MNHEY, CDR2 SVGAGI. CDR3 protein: CASSYLNEQYF. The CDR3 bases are TGTGCCAGCAGTTACTTGAACGAGCAGTACTTC.